Following are 30 T cell receptor beta chains from one sample sequenced in a study of T cells in Graves' hyperthyroidism and ophthalmopathy. Amplification targeted TCR beta CDR3 regions from RNA transcripts. The HTBI primer set served for first-round RT-PCR of the TCR CDR3. From the multiplex PCR reads, TCRdb called clonotypes with MiXCR, one entry per CDR3 protein. The sample records roughly 500,000 distinct CDR3 sequences, about 15% being singletons. What was sequenced was blood. Every receptor here comes from a woman under 40 with Graves' hyperthyroidism that later progressed to Graves' ophthalmopathy.

This clonotype was observed at least ten times. This chain uses TRBV4-1 with TRBJ2-3; no reliable D call. V was trimmed by 0 bases and J by 0 bases, leaving 4 bases between them. The CDR3 contains 14 residues. Germline V CDR1 and CDR2: MGHRA, YSYEKL. Here the CDR3 DNA reads TGCGCCAGCAGCCAAGATCCAAGCACAGATACGCAGTATTTT. This translates into CASSQDPSTDTQYF.

Of note for this clonotype: The junction departs from the called germline gene at one end, perhaps through a read error. The chain uses TRBV20-1 and TRBJ1-6; D might be TRBD1 (6 bases). Germline loops: CDR1 DFQATT, CDR2 SNEGSKA (reference sequence). CDR3 length equals 14 residues. Written as DNA, the CDR3 is TGCAGTACTAGAAGGACAGAATATAATTCACCCCTCCACTTT. Translation: CSTRRTEYNSPLHF.

This clonotype was observed at least ten times. This chain connects TRBV5-4 to TRBJ2-7, with 8 bases that match TRBD2. The CDR3 spans 15 residues. With 1 base clipped from V and 6 bases from J, the junction kept 9 bases outside the gene matches. Germline values: CDR1 SGHNT, CDR2 YYREEE (reference sequence). In nucleotides, the CDR3 is TGTGCCAGCAGCTTGATTCGAGCGGGAGAGGGCGAGCAGTACTTC. Translation: CASSLIRAGEGEQYF.

The chain combines TRBV5-1 with TRBJ1-1, with D possibly being TRBD1 (6 bases). Germline loops: CDR1 SGHRS, CDR2 YFSETQ. There are 16 residues in the CDR3. Trimming cost V 2 bases and J 3 bases, with 17 bases left between them. CDR3 in DNA: TGCGCCAGCAGCTTAGACGGGACACCTAAATACACTGAAGCTTTCTTT. The encoded protein is CASSLDGTPKYTEAFF.

This clonotype was seen ten or more times. The genes are TRBV7-9 and TRBJ1-1; D not certain. Germline lookup yields CDR1 SEHNR and CDR2 FQNEAQ (reference sequence). V was pared by 7 bases and J by 2 bases, with 14 bases between. The CDR3 is 14 amino acids. The CDR3 DNA is TGTGCCAGCACGATTTTCGGCGAAAACACTGAAGCTTTCTTT. Protein product: CASTIFGENTEAFF.

Only a few counts were recorded for this clonotype. The CDR3 carries no conserved terminal phenylalanine or tryptophan, so it likely arises from a read error. The rearrangement uses TRBV3-1 and TRBJ1-6; D remains unclear. Germline V lookup: CDR1 LGHDT, CDR2 YNNKEL (reference sequence). CDR3 length: 14 residues. V gave up 4 bases and J gave up 6 bases, with 10 bases separating them. CDR3 region: CASSREGPNSPLHS. The DNA for the CDR3 is TGTGCCAGCAGCCGAGAGGGCCCTAATTCACCCCTCCACTCT.

The chain has TRBV7-2 and TRBJ2-6; 12 bases are a match to TRBD1. V lost 4 bases to trimming and J lost 4 bases; unmatched junction nucleotides: 5. This CDR3 region has 17 residues. Germline V lookup: CDR1 SGHTA, CDR2 FQGNSA. CDR3 coding DNA: TGTGCCAGCAGCTCGGGACAGGGGGCAGGCGGGGCCAACGTCCTGACTTTC. Protein product: CASSSGQGAGGANVLTF.

This clonotype was observed a few times. The chain employs TRBV28 and TRBJ2-2; D may be TRBD2 (6 bases). Germline assignment: CDR1 MDHEN and CDR2 SYDVKM. CDR3 length equals 14 residues. Between the trimmed V and J ends, which lost 6 bases and 0 bases, there was a span of 8 bases. CDR3 amino acids: CASRGGANTGELFF. The CDR3 nucleotides are TGTGCCAGCAGGGGAGGAGCGAACACCGGGGAGCTGTTTTTT.

This clonotype has just a few counts. The chain has TRBV11-2 and TRBJ2-7, with a possible D match to TRBD2 (6 bases). The germline CDR1 and CDR2 sequences are SGHAT and FQNNGV. V lost 5 bases and J 3 bases, leaving 17 bases between the germline ends. The CDR3 extends over 15 amino acids. The CDR3 DNA is TGTGCCAGCAGCCACAAGGAGGGAAGGGGCTACGAGCAGTACTTC. Translation gives CASSHKEGRGYEQYF.

Ten or more counts support this clonotype. The J gene is TRBJ2-5, the V gene TRBV7-2, with D maybe TRBD1 (6 bases). The length of the CDR3 is 15 residues. V dropped 1 base and J dropped 3 bases, with 12 bases sitting between them. Germline V gene data show CDR1 as SGHTA and CDR2 as FQGNSA. The CDR3 region is CASSLGGLLKETQYF. Written as DNA, the CDR3 is TGTGCCAGCAGCTTAGGGGGGCTACTTAAAGAGACCCAGTACTTC.

Only a few counts were recorded for this clonotype. This chain's CDR3 is CASSLVGSGSTYEQYF. The CDR3 DNA reads as TGTGCCAGCAGCTTAGTGGGTAGCGGGAGTACCTACGAGCAGTACTTC. J is TRBJ2-7 and V is TRBV7-8, with TRBD2 matching 9 bases. Germline assignment: CDR1 SGHVS and CDR2 FQNEAQ. Losses at the gene ends were 1 base for V and 2 bases for J; bases not matched to a gene: 6. This CDR3 has 16 amino acids. The entire variable domain, with the rest obtained from reference TRBV7-8 and TRBJ2-7, is as follows: GAGVSQSPRYKVAKRGQDVALRCDPISGHVSLFWYQQALGQGPEFLTYFQNEAQLDKSGLPSDRFFAERPEGSVSTLKIQRTQQEDSAVYLCASSLVGSGSTYEQYFGPGTRLTVT.

At least ten counts were recorded for this clonotype. The chain joins TRBV10-3 to TRBJ2-2, with D unresolved. The CDR3 totals 13 residues. The V gene lost 2 bases and the J gene lost 7 bases, with 8 bases spanning the gap. The germline gives CDR1 ENHRY, CDR2 SYGVKD. The CDR3 region has the DNA TGTGCCATCAGTGAGACTATTGACGGGGAGCTGTTTTTT. This encodes CAISETIDGELFF.

This clonotype was detected many times. The chain combines TRBV20-1 with TRBJ2-1, with D possibly TRBD2 on 7 matching bases. Trimming shortened V by 3 bases and J by 2 bases, and 14 bases separated the two germline ends. CDR3 length: 15 amino acids. Germline V gives CDR1 DFQATT, CDR2 SNEGSKA (reference sequence). In nucleotides, the CDR3 is TGCAGTGCTAGCCCGGGGGGCACCCCCTACAATGAGCAGTTCTTC. Its protein is CSASPGGTPYNEQFF.

This clonotype occurred a few times. The rearrangement joins TRBV4-1 to TRBJ1-1; TRBD1 is a possible D gene (6 bases). The germline gives CDR1 MGHRA, CDR2 YSYEKL. The CDR3 sequence is 14 residues long. Trimming cost V 4 bases and J 5 bases, with 14 bases left between them. CDR3 in amino acids: CASSPSGARTEAFF. The CDR3 DNA is TGCGCCAGCAGCCCTTCAGGGGCAAGGACTGAAGCTTTCTTT.

This clonotype has a count of ten or more. J is TRBJ2-5 and V is TRBV28; TRBD1 aligns across 8 bases. There are 15 residues in the CDR3. The V segment lost 3 bases and the J segment 4 bases; nucleotides outside the gene matches: 7. Per the germline V gene, CDR1 is MDHEN and CDR2 is SYDVKM. CDR3 bases: TGTGCCAGCAGTTTTCCTGGACAGGGCGGAGAGACCCAGTACTTC. Translation: CASSFPGQGGETQYF.

This clonotype was seen ten or more times. The V call is TRBV2, the J call TRBJ1-5, with TRBD1 as a possible D gene (5 bases). Germline V CDR1 and CDR2: SNHLY, FYNNEI. Between the trimmed V and J ends, which lost 2 bases and 1 base, there was a span of 9 bases. This CDR3 comprises 15 residues. The CDR3 bases are TGTGCCAGCAGTGAACGGGGGTTAAGCAATCAGCCCCAGCATTTT. Residues: CASSERGLSNQPQHF.

As concerns this clonotype: A much larger clone lies one base from this, so it may be a read error. CDR3 nucleotide sequence: TGTGCCAGCAGCCTCGGGGTGACTGGCGGGAAAAGCGGTACGCAGTATTTT. This codes for CASSLGVTGGKSGTQYF. The chain carries TRBV14 and TRBJ2-3, with a tentative D call TRBD2 (6 bases). Germline CDR1 SGHDN, CDR2 FVKESK. V gave up 4 bases and J gave up 8 bases, with 25 bases separating them. The CDR3 is 17 amino acids.

This clonotype was detected many times. CDR3 amino acids: CSASDGTLNEKLFF. The CDR3 bases are TGCAGTGCTAGTGACGGGACTCTTAATGAAAAACTGTTTTTT. This chain uses TRBV20-1 with TRBJ1-4, with TRBD1 as a possible D gene (5 bases). The germline V gene has CDR1 DFQATT and CDR2 SNEGSKA (reference sequence). This CDR3 is built from 14 residues. Trimming removed 3 bases from V and 4 bases from J, with 12 bases in between.

This clonotype was counted many times. The rearrangement links TRBV20-1 to TRBJ2-7; 7 nucleotides match TRBD1. The germline V gene encodes CDR1 DFQATT and CDR2 SNEGSKA (reference sequence). This CDR3 contains 15 residues. The V segment lost 0 bases and the J segment 5 bases; nucleotides outside the gene matches: 10. The CDR3 region is CSARDFTGEWDEQYF. The CDR3, as DNA: TGCAGTGCTAGAGATTTTACAGGGGAGTGGGACGAGCAGTACTTC.

CDR3 coding DNA: TGTGCCAGCTCACCACCTTTAGGGGGTAATTCACCCCTCCACTTT. This gives the protein CASSPPLGGNSPLHF. V and J are TRBV18 and TRBJ1-6; the D gene is possibly TRBD1 (6 bases). The length of the CDR3 is 15 residues. The V and J ends lost 0 bases and 6 bases respectively, with 9 bases between them. Germline CDR1 and CDR2: KGHSH and LQKENI. The full variable domain, completed using reference TRBV18 and TRBJ1-6, is NAGVMQNPRHLVRRRGQEARLRCSPMKGHSHVYWYRQLPEEGLKFMVYLQKENIIDESGMPKERFSAEFPKEGPSILRIQQVVRGDSAAYFCASSPPLGGNSPLHFGNGTRLTVT.

This clonotype was detected ten times or more. The chain uses TRBV7-9 and TRBJ2-1; the D is unclear. Looked up from germline, CDR1 is SEHNR and CDR2 is FQNEAQ (reference sequence). The CDR3 covers 12 residues. Between the trimmed V and J ends, which lost 7 bases and 6 bases, there was a span of 10 bases. The CDR3 sequence is CASTSTVNEQFF. CDR3 DNA sequence: TGTGCCAGCACCTCCACTGTCAATGAGCAGTTCTTC.

V and J are TRBV10-3 and TRBJ2-7; 7 bases agree with TRBD2. The CDR3 extends over 11 amino acids. J was trimmed by 4 bases and V by 8 bases; bases with no gene match: 2. CDR1 and CDR2 (germline): ENHRY, SYGVKD. The CDR3 coding sequence is TGTGCCATCGGGGAGGGGTACGAGCAGTACTTC. It specifies CAIGEGYEQYF.

This clonotype was counted many times. V is TRBV20-1 and J is TRBJ1-2; D possibly corresponds to TRBD1 (5 bases). Germline loops: CDR1 DFQATT, CDR2 SNEGSKA (reference sequence). This CDR3 comprises 12 residues. V lost 5 bases and J 8 bases, leaving 15 bases between the germline ends. The CDR3 DNA reads as TGCAGTGCTGCCCCGGAGGGGCGAGGCTACACCTTC. Residues: CSAAPEGRGYTF.

The genes are TRBV3-1 and TRBJ1-3; D is unclear. The V gene's germline CDR1 is LGHDT and CDR2 YNNKEL (reference sequence). Trimming took off 0 bases at V and 0 bases at J, with 9 bases between the two ends. This CDR3 region has 16 residues. The CDR3 loop is CASSQEGSGSGNTIYF. CDR3 DNA sequence: TGTGCCAGCAGCCAAGAAGGGTCAGGCTCTGGAAACACCATATATTTT.

The sample holds a few counts of this clonotype. The final CDR3 position lacks the conserved phenylalanine or tryptophan, pointing to a likely read error. This sequence joins TRBV5-4 and TRBJ2-7; unclear D gene. CDR1 SGHNT and CDR2 YYREEE come from the germline V gene (reference sequence). V dropped 2 bases and J dropped 0 bases, with 6 bases sitting between them. The CDR3 extends over 13 amino acids. The CDR3 loop is CASSFRYSYEQYL. In DNA form, the CDR3 reads TGTGCCAGCAGCTTCCGCTACTCCTACGAGCAGTACCTC.

This clonotype showed up many times. This chain links TRBV28 with TRBJ1-1, with 7 bases that match TRBD1. Unmatched junction bases numbered 6, after V lost 4 bases and J lost 4 bases. The CDR3 covers 14 residues. Germline CDR1 is MDHEN and CDR2 is SYDVKM. The CDR3: CASSSQGVGTEAFF. The CDR3 nucleotides read TGTGCCAGCAGTTCTCAGGGGGTAGGCACTGAAGCTTTCTTT.

This clonotype was counted ten times or more. The chain carries TRBV12-3 or TRBV12-4 and TRBJ2-1, with a possible D match to TRBD1 (5 bases). There are 15 residues in the CDR3. Trimming stripped 5 bases from V and 0 bases from J, with 11 bases between. CDR3 sequence reads: CASSPTASSYNEQFF. In DNA, the CDR3 is TGTGCCAGCAGTCCGACAGCGAGCTCCTACAATGAGCAGTTCTTC.

The V and J genes are TRBV20-1 and TRBJ2-2; D not resolved. The ends were cut back, 6 bases at V and 1 base at J, with 9 bases in the middle. Germline V gene lookup returns CDR1 DFQATT and CDR2 SNEGSKA (reference sequence). CDR3 length equals 13 residues. The CDR3 region has the DNA TGCAGTGCAACAGATGGGAACACCGGGGAGCTGTTTTTT. Translated, it gives CSATDGNTGELFF.

V gene TRBV19 combines with J gene TRBJ2-2; 10 bases are a match to TRBD2. The germline CDR1 and CDR2 sequences are LNHDA and SQIVND (reference sequence). The CDR3 contains 17 residues. Trimming removed 5 bases from V and 5 bases from J; junction bases left unmatched: 11. CDR3 protein: CASSFLGAGGQTGELFF. The CDR3 nucleotides read TGTGCCAGTAGTTTTCTGGGAGCGGGAGGGCAGACCGGGGAGCTGTTTTTT.

This clonotype was picked up many times. V is TRBV27 and J is TRBJ2-3, with 10 nucleotides matching TRBD2. The CDR3 spans 17 residues. J gave up 6 bases and V 5 bases, and 14 bases lay outside the gene matches. CDR1 and CDR2 from the germline V gene are MNHEY and SMNVEV (reference sequence). The CDR3 protein is CASSTPRLAGSGDTQYF. The CDR3 DNA reads as TGTGCCAGCAGTACCCCACGACTAGCGGGTTCGGGTGATACGCAGTATTTT.